A selection of T cell receptor delta chains follows, all from one sample in a study of gamma-delta chains in newborns, infants, children. TCRdb re-called the reads with CATT. Among roughly 7,400 delta-chain clones listed, under 0.75% were seen once. Sequenced input: blood. The receptor source for this set is a child who was a newborn, infant or young child, either healthy, febrile or measles-vaccinated (not recorded which). The conserved cysteine and the conserved F or W are not part of the CDR3 here. Each record gives: J gene, CDR3 length, V gene, CDR3 protein.

J: TRDJ3
length: 16
V: TRDV2
CDR3: ACGTVRSGSWGTRQMF

J: TRDJ3
length: 17
V: TRDV2
CDR3: ACDTGGYASSWDTRQMF

J: TRDJ3
length: 15
V: TRDV2
CDR3: ACDTVWGSWDTRQMF

J: TRDJ3
length: 17
V: TRDV2
CDR3: ACDTGGYGSSWDTRQMF

J: TRDJ3
length: 15
V: TRDV2
CDR3: ACDTVGVTWDTRQMF

J: TRDJ2
length: 16
V: TRDV2
CDR3: ACDTVLGDTHLTAQLF

J: TRDJ3
length: 14
V: TRDV2
CDR3: ACDVLGSWDTRQMF

J: TRDJ3
length: 15
V: TRDV2
CDR3: ACDTVLGDWDTRQMF

J: TRDJ3
length: 18
V: TRDV2
CDR3: ACDTCFLGYFPWDTRQMF

J: TRDJ3
length: 18
V: TRDV2
CDR3: ACDLTGGYGGSWDTRQMF

J: TRDJ3
length: 17
V: TRDV2
CDR3: ACDTIRDKGSWDTRQMF

J: TRDJ3
length: 15
V: TRDV2
CDR3: ACDLLGDTWDTRQMF

J: TRDJ2
length: 15
V: TRDV2
CDR3: ACDILGDTDLTAQLF

J: TRDJ2
length: 16
V: TRDV2
CDR3: ACDTYWGMGALTAQLF

J: TRDJ2
length: 14
V: TRDV2
CDR3: ACDMVGDTLTAQLF

J: TRDJ1
length: 16
V: TRDV2
CDR3: ACDLTGGFPLYTDKLI

J: TRDJ2
length: 15
V: TRDV2
CDR3: ACDSLGGLALTAQLF

J: TRDJ3
length: 16
V: TRDV2
CDR3: ACDHWGQSSWDTRQMF

J: TRDJ3
length: 17
V: TRDV2
CDR3: ACDTVLGAHSWDTRQMF

J: TRDJ2
length: 12
V: TRDV3
CDR3: AFPGWGVTAQLF

J: TRDJ3
length: 18
V: TRDV2
CDR3: ACDSLLGDPISWDTRQMF

J: TRDJ2
length: 13
V: TRDV2
CDR3: ACDRLGDLTAQLF